One and the same sample provided the 30 T cell receptor beta chains below, sequenced in a study of beta chain features in type 1 diabetes. What was sequenced were expressed TCRB transcripts, since all of the isolated RNA had been reverse transcribed. Data came from immunoSEQ multiplex PCR; TCRdb stores just in-frame clones and leaves some out. Among under 900,000 clones listed, 17% were seen once. Material for sequencing was naive CD4+ T cells from blood. These receptors were obtained from a young woman in good health.

This chain links TRBV19 with TRBJ2-1; weak D call: TRBD1 (5 bases). Germline V gene data show CDR1 as LNHDA and CDR2 as SQIVND (reference sequence). This CDR3 spans 16 amino acids. Trimming took 4 bases from V and 2 from J, leaving 15 bases between them. The CDR3 region has the DNA TGTGCCAGTAGTACGGACATCCCACCCCCCTACAATGAGCAGTTCTTC. Residues: CASSTDIPPPYNEQFF. The whole variable domain, filled in from reference TRBV19 and TRBJ2-1, reads DGGITQSPKYLFRKEGQNVTLSCEQNLNHDAMYWYRQDPGQGLRLIYYSQIVNDFQKGDIAEGYSVSREKKESFPLTVTSAQKNPTAFYLCASSTDIPPPYNEQFFGPGTRLTVL.

The chain joins TRBV4-3 to TRBJ1-4; D not resolved. Trimming removed 6 bases from V and 7 bases from J, with 21 bases in between. CDR3 size: 16 residues. Germline V gives CDR1 LGHNA, CDR2 YSLEER. The CDR3 reads CASSPLRAGGSEKLFF. CDR3 sequence (DNA): TGCGCCAGCAGTCCCTTAAGGGCGGGAGGAAGTGAAAAACTGTTTTTT.

This sequence joins TRBV7-2 and TRBJ2-3; D gene uncertain. The CDR3 is 15 residues long. CDR1 SGHTA and CDR2 FQGNSA come from the germline V gene. Trimming took off 5 bases at V and 0 bases at J, with 12 bases between the two ends. The CDR3 spells CASSRDPSSTDTQYF. CDR3 in DNA: TGTGCCAGCAGCCGAGACCCCTCGAGCACAGATACGCAGTATTTT.

This clone was counted between two and nine times. The chain uses TRBV15 and TRBJ2-7, with TRBD2 identical over 7 bases. Germline trimming cut 0 bases from V and 3 bases from J; bases unmatched to any gene: 2. The CDR3 covers 14 residues. Germline CDR1 and CDR2: LNHNV and YYDKDF (reference sequence). For the CDR3, the DNA is TGTGCCACCAGCAGAGAACTAGCGAGCTACGAGCAGTACTTC. Amino acids: CATSRELASYEQYF.

The chain recombines TRBV7-9 with TRBJ1-3; 7 positions match TRBD1. From germline, CDR1 is SEHNR and CDR2 FQNEAQ (reference sequence). Losses at the gene ends were 11 bases for V and 1 base for J; bases not matched to a gene: 8. The CDR3 runs 14 residues. Written as DNA, the CDR3 is TGTGCCGGATCGACAGGGACTTCTGGAAACACCATATATTTT. It specifies CAGSTGTSGNTIYF.

The CDR3 bases are TGTGCCAGCCGCGACGGACTCCAAGAGACCCAGTACTTC. This codes for CASRDGLQETQYF. The chain carries TRBV2 and TRBJ2-5; perhaps TRBD2 as D (5 bases). Trimming took 8 bases from V and 1 from J, leaving 11 bases between them. The length of the CDR3 is 13 residues. CDR1 and CDR2 (germline): SNHLY, FYNNEI. Variable domain in full (rest from reference TRBV2 and TRBJ2-5): EPEVTQTPSHQVTQMGQEVILRCVPISNHLYFYWYRQILGQKVEFLVSFYNNEISEKSEIFDDQFSVERPDGSNFTLKIRSTKLEDSAMYFCASRDGLQETQYFGPGTRLLVL.

This clone came up many times. The chain joins TRBV10-3 to TRBJ2-1, with 8 nucleotides matching TRBD2. The CDR3 extends over 13 amino acids. V lost 5 bases, J lost 5 bases, and 2 bases stayed unmatched. Germline loops: CDR1 ENHRY, CDR2 SYGVKD. CDR3 DNA: TGTGCCATCAGTCAGCGGGAGCACAATGAGCAGTTCTTC. Its translation is CAISQREHNEQFF.

The sample holds a few counts of this clone. The CDR3 is CASSVNNEQFF. CDR3 sequence (DNA): TGTGCCAGCTCAGTGAACAATGAGCAGTTCTTC. V and J are TRBV18 and TRBJ2-1, with D uncertain. CDR1 and CDR2 (germline): KGHSH, LQKENI. The V and J ends lost 5 bases and 5 bases respectively, with 4 bases between them. The CDR3 length is 11 residues. Based on the CDR3 plus reference TRBV18 and TRBJ2-1, the full variable domain is NAGVMQNPRHLVRRRGQEARLRCSPMKGHSHVYWYRQLPEEGLKFMVYLQKENIIDESGMPKERFSAEFPKEGPSILRIQQVVRGDSAAYFCASSVNNEQFFGPGTRLTVL.

There are a few counts of this clone. CDR3 sequence (DNA): TGTGCCAGCAGTGCCCAGGGACGTGAAAAACTGTTTTTT. Its protein is CASSAQGREKLFF. The J gene is TRBJ1-4, the V gene TRBV6-5; a weak D match, TRBD1 (5 bases). This CDR3 contains 13 residues. Germline V gives CDR1 MNHEY, CDR2 SVGAGI. Trimming removed 5 bases at V and 7 bases at J, with 11 bases between.

About this clone: The same CDR3 arises from other DNA sequences in this sample as well. The chain links TRBV7-2 to TRBJ1-5, with 7 bases identical to TRBD1. This CDR3 is 13 amino acids long. Trimming took 6 bases from V and 5 from J; bases not matched to a gene: 4. Germline CDR1 SGHTA, CDR2 FQGNSA. The CDR3 is CASSSDRDQPQHF. CDR3 in DNA: TGTGCCAGCAGTTCCGACAGGGATCAGCCCCAGCATTTT.

The rearrangement joins TRBV18 to TRBJ2-6; 8 bases map to TRBD1. CDR1 KGHSH and CDR2 LQKENI come from the germline V gene. The CDR3 has 17 residues. V lost 5 bases, J lost 0 bases, and 6 bases stayed unmatched. The CDR3 coding sequence is TGTGCCAGCTCAAAGGACAGGGAACACTCTGGGGCCAACGTCCTGACTTTC. Its translation: CASSKDREHSGANVLTF.

This clone appeared a few times. A junction boundary mismatches the germline segment, possibly from a read error. This rearrangement joins TRBV19 to TRBJ2-1, with a weak D call TRBD2 (5 bases). There are 15 residues in the CDR3. Germline V lookup: CDR1 LNHDA, CDR2 SQIVND (reference sequence). The CDR3 nucleotides read TGTGCCAGTAGTCTAGAGCGGAGAGCTAACAATGAGCAGTTCTTC. It specifies CASSLERRANNEQFF.

DNA of the CDR3: TGCGCCAGCAGCACCGGACAGAACACCGGGGAGCTGTTTTTT. Translated, it gives CASSTGQNTGELFF. The gene calls are TRBV5-1 and TRBJ2-2; tentatively, D is TRBD1 (5 bases). The length of the CDR3 is 14 residues. Per germline, CDR1 SGHRS and CDR2 YFSETQ. V was cut by 4 bases and J by 1 base, with 8 bases left in between.

Of note for this clone: The same CDR3 also results from other DNA sequences found in this sample. The genes are TRBV28 and TRBJ1-1; D is uncertain. CDR1 and CDR2 (germline): MDHEN, SYDVKM. The CDR3 has 12 amino acids. V dropped 6 bases and J dropped 0 bases, with 5 bases sitting between them. Here the CDR3 DNA reads TGTGCCAGCAGCCTGATGAACACTGAAGCTTTCTTT. Protein product: CASSLMNTEAFF. Variable domain in full (rest from reference TRBV28 and TRBJ1-1): DVKVTQSSRYLVKRTGEKVFLECVQDMDHENMFWYRQDPGLGLRLIYFSYDVKMKEKGDIPEGYSVSREKKERFSLILESASTNQTSMYLCASSLMNTEAFFGQGTRLTVV.

This clone was seen a handful of times. CDR3 DNA: TGTGCCAGCAGTCGTGAGATACAGAGCACCGGGGAGCTGTTTTTT. This sequence encodes CASSREIQSTGELFF. The J gene is TRBJ2-2, the V gene TRBV6-5; D gene unclear. Trimming left V 5 bases short and J 4 bases short, with 14 bases between. Per the germline V gene, CDR1 is MNHEY and CDR2 is SVGAGI. This CDR3 region has 15 residues.

This clone was picked up a small number of times. The chain has TRBV7-2 and TRBJ2-7; D not resolved. CDR3 length equals 14 residues. The germline V and J ends were trimmed by 1 base and 3 bases, with 10 bases remaining between them. Germline lookup yields CDR1 SGHTA and CDR2 FQGNSA. In DNA, the CDR3 is TGTGCCAGCAGCTTAGTTGGCAGCTTCTACGAGCAGTACTTC. This codes for CASSLVGSFYEQYF.

This chain joins TRBV27 and TRBJ1-3, with unresolved D. The CDR3 has 13 amino acids. Trimming removed 6 bases from V and 0 bases from J, with 6 bases in between. From germline, CDR1 is MNHEY and CDR2 SMNVEV (reference sequence). This CDR3 is CASSPYSGNTIYF. In DNA form, the CDR3 reads TGTGCCAGCAGCCCGTACTCTGGAAACACCATATATTTT.

V usage is TRBV2 and J usage is TRBJ1-5; 7 nucleotides match TRBD1. This CDR3 is built from 15 residues. Trimming at V came to 6 bases and at J to 0 bases, leaving 5 bases not matched to a gene. The germline CDR1 and CDR2 sequences are SNHLY and FYNNEI. CDR3 in amino acids: CASRPGTASNQPQHF. The CDR3 bases are TGTGCCAGCAGACCCGGGACAGCTAGCAATCAGCCCCAGCATTTT.

The V gene is TRBV27, the J gene TRBJ2-3; D is uncertain. From germline, CDR1 is MNHEY and CDR2 SMNVEV (reference sequence). V lost 8 bases and J lost 3, with 12 bases in between. The CDR3 length is 13 residues. The CDR3 DNA is TGTGCCAGCCAACTCCTCGATACAGATACGCAGTATTTT. As protein: CASQLLDTDTQYF.

V is TRBV18 and J is TRBJ2-7; D may be TRBD1 (6 bases). Trimming pared 4 bases from V and 0 bases from J, leaving 16 bases between. The germline V gene has CDR1 KGHSH and CDR2 LQKENI. This CDR3 contains 16 residues. The chain's CDR3 is CASSQLTGTTSYEQYF. CDR3 coding DNA: TGTGCCAGCTCACAGCTTACCGGGACAACCTCCTACGAGCAGTACTTC.

This clone was seen a handful of times. V usage is TRBV5-1 and J usage is TRBJ1-4; possibly TRBD1 for D (5 bases). The CDR3 is 15 residues long. V gave up 0 bases and J gave up 5 bases, with 11 bases separating them. The germline CDR1 and CDR2 sequences are SGHRS and YFSETQ. The CDR3 loop is CASSLAGGKNEKLFF. The CDR3 nucleotides read TGCGCCAGCAGCTTGGCGGGGGGGAAAAATGAAAAACTGTTTTTT.

In this sample, this clone turned up a few times. This rearrangement joins TRBV28 to TRBJ2-6; D unclear. The V gene's germline CDR1 is MDHEN and CDR2 SYDVKM. Trimming stripped 8 bases from V and 1 base from J, with 3 bases between. The CDR3 contains 12 residues. The CDR3 loop reads CASGSGANVLTF. In DNA form, the CDR3 reads TGTGCCAGCGGTTCTGGGGCCAACGTCCTGACTTTC. The entire variable domain, with the rest obtained from reference TRBV28 and TRBJ2-6, is as follows: DVKVTQSSRYLVKRTGEKVFLECVQDMDHENMFWYRQDPGLGLRLIYFSYDVKMKEKGDIPEGYSVSREKKERFSLILESASTNQTSMYLCASGSGANVLTFGAGSRLTVL.

The CDR3 DNA reads TGTGCCAGCAGTTTGGAGGTTCGACTAGCGGGAAGGCAGGAGACCCAGTACTTC. This sequence encodes CASSLEVRLAGRQETQYF. V and J are TRBV28 and TRBJ2-5; 11 bases line up with TRBD2. CDR1 is MDHEN, CDR2 SYDVKM, per germline. CDR3 length equals 18 residues. After removal of 3 bases from V and 5 bases from J, the junction contained 14 bases not matched to a gene.

This sequence joins TRBV7-6 and TRBJ2-3; unclear D gene. The CDR3 has 12 amino acids. Germline values: CDR1 SGHVS, CDR2 FNYEAQ. V lost 5 bases to trimming and J lost 2 bases, with 5 bases between them. The CDR3 loop is CASSQTTDTQYF. The CDR3 DNA reads TGTGCCAGCAGCCAAACCACAGATACGCAGTATTTT.

The rearrangement joins TRBV19 to TRBJ2-5; unclear D gene. CDR3 length: 13 amino acids. Per the germline V gene, CDR1 is LNHDA and CDR2 is SQIVND (reference sequence). The germline V and J ends were trimmed by 5 bases and 9 bases, with 16 bases remaining between them. The CDR3 loop reads CASSPGPVPSQYF. The CDR3 DNA is TGTGCCAGTAGTCCGGGCCCAGTCCCATCCCAGTACTTC.

This chain connects TRBV6-5 to TRBJ2-2, with D maybe TRBD2 (6 bases). This CDR3 spans 13 amino acids. With 7 bases removed from V and 4 bases from J, the gap between germline ends came to 10 bases. The germline gives CDR1 MNHEY, CDR2 SVGAGI. CDR3 sequence reads: CASTGGVTGELFF. DNA of the CDR3: TGTGCCAGCACAGGAGGGGTCACCGGGGAGCTGTTTTTT.

This clone was detected only a few times. Other DNA sequences from this sample encode an identical CDR3 as well. The chain employs TRBV7-3 and TRBJ2-3; 12 nucleotides agree with TRBD2. Unmatched junction bases numbered 0, after V lost 2 bases and J lost 0 bases. The length of the CDR3 is 16 residues. Germline CDR1 is SGHTA and CDR2 is FQGTGA. CDR3 sequence: CASSLGTSGSTDTQYF. The CDR3, as DNA: TGTGCCAGCAGCTTAGGGACTAGCGGGAGCACAGATACGCAGTATTTT.

This clone was seen only a few times. This rearrangement joins TRBV7-2 to TRBJ2-2; no reliable D call. Germline values: CDR1 SGHTA, CDR2 FQGNSA. V was trimmed by 4 bases and J by 6 bases, leaving 12 bases between them. The length of the CDR3 is 14 residues. CDR3 residues: CASSSTSLAGELFF. CDR3 in DNA: TGTGCCAGCAGCTCGACGAGCCTCGCCGGGGAGCTGTTTTTT.

This chain joins TRBV19 and TRBJ1-5, with TRBD1 as a possible D gene (6 bases). The CDR3 runs to 14 residues. V was clipped by 3 bases and J by 4 bases, with 10 bases between them. The germline V gene has CDR1 LNHDA and CDR2 SQIVND (reference sequence). CDR3 protein: CASSIGTRNQPQHF. The CDR3 nucleotides are TGTGCCAGTAGTATTGGGACACGAAATCAGCCCCAGCATTTT.

This clone occurred a few times. The V and J genes are TRBV7-9 and TRBJ2-7; D is possibly TRBD2 (6 bases). V lost 7 bases to trimming and J lost 0 bases, with 16 bases between them. The CDR3 length is 15 residues. Germline lookup yields CDR1 SEHNR and CDR2 FQNEAQ (reference sequence). This CDR3 is CASTSGELSSYEQYF. The CDR3 nucleotides read TGTGCCAGCACCTCGGGGGAACTAAGCTCCTACGAGCAGTACTTC.